This T cell receptor beta chain derives from a study of cytomegalovirus exposure and HLA in healthy donors. Data came from immunoSEQ multiplex PCR; TCRdb stores just in-frame clones and leaves some out. The sample holds around 260,000 clones, around 90% seen once. In the case of this clone: Antigen specificity is unknown. Other DNA sequences within the sample encode an identical CDR3.

Study-wide results and caveats: There were about 160 TCR beta chains listed as cytomegalovirus-associated.

Germline V gene data show CDR1 as LGHNA and CDR2 as YSLEER. This CDR3 has 14 amino acids. The V and J ends lost 1 base and 0 bases respectively, with 7 bases between them. The specimen sequenced was PBMCs. The sequence derives from a woman in her twenties or thirties in good health and CMV-seronegative. The chain joins TRBV4-3 to TRBJ2-7; D is perhaps TRBD2 (5 bases). Written as DNA, the CDR3 is TGCGCCAGCAGCCAAGGACGGGACTCCTACGAGCAGTACTTC. Translating it yields CASSQGRDSYEQYF.